Included here is one TCR beta chain sequence, with context. Its binding antigen is unknown. Nothing much larger sits one base from this clone, and base qualities are not available. This record belongs to a study of regulatory T cells in long-lasting Graves disease (dated by TCRdb to the early 2020s). Regarding the complete study: Newly diagnosed Graves' disease patients had taken antithyroid drugs for less than 3 months. Patients with persistent Graves' disease were compared with patients with newly diagnosed Graves' disease using TCR sequencing and RNA sequencing of peripheral blood. The study took place in China and was registered as a clinical trial. A total of some 35 samples underwent TCR sequencing, from 13 patients with persistent Graves' disease and approximately 20 patients with newly diagnosed Graves' disease. Broader findings and caveats from the paper: Persistent disease showed preferential use of TRBV28, TRBJ1-2 and TRBJ2-5, whereas newly diagnosed disease favored TRBV20-1 and TRBJ2-1. A larger number of public clonotypes was shared among persistent patients (around 3,000) than among newly diagnosed patients (approximately 1,000). The study examined only peripheral blood because the primary lesion, thyroid tissue, could not be accessed. Sequencing and analysis were limited to the TCR beta chain. Persistent Graves' disease patients showed lower TCR Shannon entropy and fewer highly expanded clones than newly diagnosed patients, suggesting clonal expansion. The authors noted that the small sample size was a limitation that may lower accuracy.

The method behind the library was multiplex PCR. TCRdb lists the instrument as Illumina HiSeq 4000. iRepertoire HTBI primers and Arm-PCR amplification of CDR3 regions were used to construct TCR beta libraries. Before sequencing, the PCR products underwent gel purification. The original pipeline was this. Across samples, some 62 TRBV and approximately 15 TRBJ segments were identified and used for gene usage analysis of CDR3 amino acid clonotypes. COPE and FqMerger were used to merge filtered high-quality paired reads into contigs. BLAST was used to align contigs to IMGT TRBV, TRBD and TRBJ reference genes, and CDR3 was defined according to IMGT. Clonotypes above 0.1% frequency were classified as highly expanded clones. Repertoire diversity was measured by Shannon entropy, and V-J evenness by the Gini coefficient. Clonotypes shared by more than one individual were considered public. In-frame beta chains were kept once TCRdb had trimmed the public reads at Q25 with fastp and called clones with MiXCR. Rows with one shared CDR3 protein collapse into an entry with the most common genes and DNA. The V and J calls were determined by TCRdb, not by the authors. The sample table lists about 610,000 distinct CDR3 sequences, about 16% of them with a count of one. Of the sample, 12% falls within the top ten clones.

Including cysteine and phenylalanine, the CDR3 has 14 amino acids. Only the CDR3 DNA is retained, 42 bases long and in frame from the first base. Trimming accounts for 3 bases at V and 3 bases at J, while the number of junction bases matched to no gene is 2. Via the germline V gene, CDR1 is SGHDN and CDR2 FVKESK. This sample's time point label indicates: newly diagnosed GD, antithyroid drugs for less than 3 months. RNA was extracted from PBMCs in TRIzol for both TCR sequencing and RNA sequencing. The diagnosis of Graves' disease followed American Thyroid Association guidelines. Patients for the study were recruited at an endocrinology department in Xi'an, China. Each patient gave 8.5 to 9.5 milliliters of peripheral blood, collected in an EDTA anticoagulant tube. PBMCs were isolated by Ficoll Paque Plus density gradient separation without further T cell sorting. An Agilent 2100 Bioanalyzer and agarose gel were used to check RNA quality, while a NanoDrop 2000 measured RNA concentration.

The same sample was also studied in work on T cells in Graves' hyperthyroidism and ophthalmopathy. From that second study: A patient counted as having stable Graves' hyperthyroidism if no progression to ophthalmopathy occurred over 18 months of follow-up. The hyperthyroidism patients were between 18 and 65 years old and newly diagnosed, with a disease duration of less than 2 months. Exclusion was applied to patients with uncontrolled infections, other autoimmune diseases, pregnancy or lactation. Diagnoses relied on clinical symptoms, serum thyroxine and TRAb, thyroid ultrasound and orbital computed tomography. A first-round RT-PCR of the TCR CDR3 used the HTBI primer set with the Qiagen OneStep RT-PCR kit. Most expanded thyroid clonotypes (frequency above 0.001) were also detected in blood, a finding suggesting that blood repertoires may reflect thyroid immune responses. In cross-validation, a model built on a 13 V-J signature told ophthalmopathy apart from stable hyperthyroidism with approximately 90% sensitivity and around 83% specificity, and in testing the same model reached 80%/75%. In validation, progression to ophthalmopathy was predicted by the model with almost 71% sensitivity and around 76% specificity, a median of roughly 6.4 months before onset. To identify TCR V-J signatures that set the groups apart, the researchers used a discovery cohort of more than 95 patients, made up of about 44 with Graves' ophthalmopathy and 57 with stable Graves' hyperthyroidism. Prospective prediction of ophthalmopathy was tested in an independent validation cohort consisting of some 18 hyperthyroidism patients and 15 or so patients who later progressed to ophthalmopathy. For training and testing, the 100 or so patients in the discovery cohort were randomly divided in a 7:3 ratio. In addition, the study compared T-cell repertoires in thyroid tissue and in blood from several Graves' hyperthyroidism patients. After blood sampling, hyperthyroidism patients were treated with methimazole at a starting dose of 30 mg daily, and ophthalmopathy patients were treated with high-dose intravenous methylprednisolone. A second multiplex PCR round built the libraries, followed by size selection and purification. Libraries were sequenced paired-end with 100 bp reads on an Illumina HiSeq2000. Raw data were processed with SOAPnuke, discarding reads with adapters, uncalled bases, mean Phred below 15, or no exact constant-primer or identifier match. High-quality paired reads were merged with COPE v1.2.5, and unique nucleotide sequences were defined as clonotypes. MiTCR v1.1 was used to align clonotypes to the IMGT TRBV, TRBD and TRBJ reference segments. Only V-J combinations with frequency above 0.0001, covering 99% to 99.2% of repertoires, were analysed. The TCS score was defined as F50 (clonal expansion) divided by E x V (chaos), with BLOSUM62-based TCRdist calculated between CDR3 peptides within each V-J. Welch's t-statistics and random forest reduced around 510 V-J features to 13, which were used in a naive Bayes classifier (R e1071). Sample size was not statistically predetermined, and investigators were not blinded to group allocation. According to the paper, TCR Vbeta CDR3 sequencing was carried out on 135 peripheral blood samples, which came from fewer than 50 ophthalmopathy, roughly 75 hyperthyroidism and approximately 17 progressor patients.

The rearrangement combines TRBV14 with TRBJ2-7, and 10 junctional nucleotides match TRBD2. This sample comprised peripheral blood mononuclear cells (PBMCs), obtained at new diagnosis, from a patient treated with antithyroid drugs. This receptor was taken from a man between 18 and 29 years old with Graves disease. Donor details come from another sample of the same person, matched by shared clones. The CDR3 reads CASSHSSGGYEQYF. The nucleotide sequence reads as follows: TGTGCCAGCAGCCACTCTAGCGGGGGCTACGAGCAGTACTTC.